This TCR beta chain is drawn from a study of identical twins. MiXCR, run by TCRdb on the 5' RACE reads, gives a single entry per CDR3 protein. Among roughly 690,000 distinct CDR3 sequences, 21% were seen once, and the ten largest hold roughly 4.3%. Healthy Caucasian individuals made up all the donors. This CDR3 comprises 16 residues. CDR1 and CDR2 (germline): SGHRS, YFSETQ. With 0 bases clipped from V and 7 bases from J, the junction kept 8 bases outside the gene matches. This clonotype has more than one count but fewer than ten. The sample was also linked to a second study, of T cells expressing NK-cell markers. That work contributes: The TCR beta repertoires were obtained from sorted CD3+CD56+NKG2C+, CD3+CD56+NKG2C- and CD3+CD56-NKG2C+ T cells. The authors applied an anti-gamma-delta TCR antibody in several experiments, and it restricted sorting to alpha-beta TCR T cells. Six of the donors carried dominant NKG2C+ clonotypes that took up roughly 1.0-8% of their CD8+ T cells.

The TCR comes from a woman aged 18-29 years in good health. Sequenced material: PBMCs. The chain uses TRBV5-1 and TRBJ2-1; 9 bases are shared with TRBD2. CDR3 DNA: TGCGCCAGCAGCTTGGGTTGGGCGGGAGGGGCAAATGAGCAGTTCTTC. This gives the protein CASSLGWAGGANEQFF. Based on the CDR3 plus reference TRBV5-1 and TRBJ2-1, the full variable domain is KAGVTQTPRYLIKTRGQQVTLSCSPISGHRSVSWYQQTPGQGLQFLFEYFSETQRNKGNFPGRFSGRQFSNSRSEMNVSTLELGDSALYLCASSLGWAGGANEQFFGPGTRLTVL.